This T cell receptor beta chain was found in a study of T cell repertoires in cytomegalovirus infection. Study-level background: An indication of both CMV infection and matching HLA type came from public TCR beta signatures. Study observations and caveats: Ex vivo responses were dominated by HLA-C-restricted CMV-specific TCR beta clonotypes. Identification of carriers of CMV plus the relevant HLA was performed using cumulative public TCR beta family frequency.

CDR1 is MDHEN, CDR2 SYDVKM, per germline. V lost 6 bases and J 7 bases, leaving 18 bases between the germline ends. This CDR3 region has 15 residues. TCRdb reanalysed the reads using MiXCR and keeps one entry per CDR3 protein. This sample carries 680,000 or so distinct CDR3 sequences, about a third of them seen once, and the ten largest clones take roughly 2.9%. This clonotype was seen more than once but under ten times. Its antigen is undetermined. This sequence originates from a human donor in good health (CMV status not recorded). Some clones in this sample may be carry-over from other donors' samples. V gene TRBV28 combines with J gene TRBJ1-4, with TRBD1 as a possible D gene (5 bases). The specimen sequenced was PBMCs. CDR3 loop: CASSSGGGRGEKLFF. In DNA, the CDR3 is TGTGCCAGCAGCTCCGGGGGGGGAAGGGGTGAAAAACTGTTTTTT.